This T cell receptor (beta chain) was identified in a study of HIV-infected patients and healthy controls. Overall study results and limits: Healthy controls carried many MAIT alpha-chain CDR3s, while HIV+ repertoires had few. Healthy control repertoires had roughly threefold more distinct CDR3s than untreated HIV+ repertoires, and higher Shannon diversity. Compared with controls, mean Gini indices were significantly raised in HIV-infected repertoires, possibly indicating oligoclonality. Two to four months of therapy was arguably too brief to observe immune reconstitution in treated samples.

This clonotype was recorded many times. Its antigen remains unidentified. Reverse transcription used around 500 ng RNA and constant-region primers for alpha and beta. Separate chain-specific third strand synthesis with multiplexing indices produced the alpha and beta libraries. Each CDR3 protein gets one entry after TCRdb re-called the 5' RACE reads with MiXCR. This sample yields 14,000 or so distinct CDR3 sequences, of which approximately 12% are seen a single time; roughly 37% belongs to the top ten. Follow-up blood was drawn about 14 weeks, roughly three months, after antiretroviral therapy began. No cell fractionation was done, so the repertoire covers all unsorted peripheral blood T cells. Germline loops: CDR1 MNHEY, CDR2 SVGAGI. This CDR3 is 14 amino acids long. V dropped 7 bases and J dropped 1; count of bases not matched to a gene: 4.

The chain recombines TRBV6-5 with TRBJ2-5; 9 bases fit TRBD2. The sequencing used blood, collected during antiretroviral therapy. The receptor's source is an adult with HIV infection. The donor label of this sample is uncertain. CDR3: CASTVAGAQETQYF. CDR3 coding DNA: TGTGCCAGCACGGTAGCGGGAGCCCAAGAGACCCAGTACTTC.